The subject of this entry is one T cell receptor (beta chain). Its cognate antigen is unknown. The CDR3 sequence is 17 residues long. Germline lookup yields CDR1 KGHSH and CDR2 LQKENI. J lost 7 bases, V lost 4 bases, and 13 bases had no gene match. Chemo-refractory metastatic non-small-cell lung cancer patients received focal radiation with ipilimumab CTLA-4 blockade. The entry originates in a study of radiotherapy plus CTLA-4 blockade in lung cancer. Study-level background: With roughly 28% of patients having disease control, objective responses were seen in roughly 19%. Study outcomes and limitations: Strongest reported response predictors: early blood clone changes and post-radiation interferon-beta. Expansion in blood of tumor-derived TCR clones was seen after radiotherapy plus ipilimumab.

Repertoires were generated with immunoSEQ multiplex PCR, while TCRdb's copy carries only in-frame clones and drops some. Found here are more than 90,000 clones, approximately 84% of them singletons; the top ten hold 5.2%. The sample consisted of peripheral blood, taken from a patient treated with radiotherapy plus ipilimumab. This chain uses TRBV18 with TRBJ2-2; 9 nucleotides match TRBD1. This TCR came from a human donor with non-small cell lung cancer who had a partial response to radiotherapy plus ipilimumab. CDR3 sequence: CASSHKHLTGGHGELFF. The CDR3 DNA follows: TGTGCCAGCTCACACAAGCACCTAACAGGGGGCCACGGGGAGCTGTTTTTT.